The present T cell receptor (beta chain) was sequenced within a study of T cell clonotyping in hematopoietic cell transplantation. Using immunoSEQ multiplex PCR, the repertoire was profiled, and TCRdb retains in-frame clones only, with some absent. The data contain several thousand clones, roughly nine tenths of them singletons. V shed 3 bases and J shed 5 bases, with 10 bases lying between them. The CDR3 length is 13 residues. The germline V gene has CDR1 ENHRY and CDR2 SYGVKD. Sequencing used peripheral blood mononuclear cells, obtained 180 days after allogeneic stem cell transplant. The chain recombines TRBV10-3 with TRBJ2-5, with D perhaps assigned TRBD1 or TRBD2 (6 bases each). This TCR came from a female patient aged 50-59 years who had an allogeneic stem cell transplant from an unrelated donor, so the T cells may come from the graft donor. Some clones in this sample may be carry-over from other donors' samples. As DNA, the CDR3 is TGTGCCATCAGTGAAAGGGGGAGGGAGACCCAGTACTTC. This encodes CAISERGRETQYF.